This T cell receptor beta chain was identified during a study of blood T cell repertoires in COVID-19. Whole-study context: Donors in the United States, Italy and Spain gave samples during acute or convalescent COVID-19. In each case, the material was cDNA or gDNA derived from T cells, B-cell-depleted T cells, or PBMCs.

Donors were grouped by their self-reported clinical history. TCRdb's copy holds only in-frame clones and misses some; the assay was immunoSEQ multiplex PCR. The repertoire has approximately 300,000 clones, about 89% of them found once; the top ten carry about 5.2%. This CDR3 region has 16 residues. Germline lookup yields CDR1 SNHLY and CDR2 FYNNEI. V gave up 6 bases and J gave up 1 base, with 15 bases separating them. This clone was seen a handful of times. Sample: PBMCs or T cells enriched from blood (not recorded which). The chain carries TRBV2 and TRBJ1-4; possible D gene TRBD1, 6 bases. The source is a man in his sixties who had recovered from COVID-19. This chain's CDR3 is CASSAEDSLTNEKLFF. In DNA, the CDR3 is TGTGCCAGCAGCGCCGAGGACAGCTTAACTAATGAAAAACTGTTTTTT.